The rows below give T cell receptor beta chains drawn from one sample of a study of blood T cell repertoires in COVID-19. The data were produced by immunoSEQ multiplex PCR, yet TCRdb's version contains in-frame clones alone and is incomplete. The sample carries 35,000 to 50,000 clones, 80% to 90% recorded once. The specimen sequenced was peripheral blood. The receptor set was obtained from a man aged 65 to 79 with active COVID-19. CDR3s leave out the opening cysteine and the closing phenylalanine or tryptophan.

>TRBV2|TRBJ2-7
ASSARTGDSYEQY
>TRBV9|TRBJ2-1
ASSPRGWYEQF
>TRBV6-2/TRBV6-3|TRBJ1-2
ASSSFAGARGYGYT
>TRBV3-1/TRBV3-2|TRBJ2-5
ASSQEGRGGTQY
>TRBV9|TRBJ2-7
ASSEGETGGPYEQY
>TRBV5-4|TRBJ2-2
ASTSWVGSGTGELF
>TRBV5-5|TRBJ2-7
ASSPLQSSYEQY
>TRBV19|TRBJ2-3
ASSILGGSSTDTQY
>TRBV5-4|TRBJ2-3
ASSSGGLEVGPDTQY
>TRBV25-1|TRBJ2-7
ASSELAGGTYEQY
>TRBV27|TRBJ2-3
ASSSSLAESTDTQY
>TRBV19|TRBJ2-3
ASSTGHSTDTQY
>TRBV28|TRBJ1-1
ASIKGGNTEAF
>TRBV7-2|TRBJ1-1
ASSLGGTGGAEAF
>TRBV28|TRBJ2-5
ASSLFIVGARETQY
>TRBV5-4|TRBJ2-2
ASSSGTSGGAWTGELF